The clone carrying this T cell receptor (beta chain) appeared many times. The data belong to a study of Graves' ophthalmopathy and Graves' hyperthyroidism. V was trimmed by 8 bases and J by 5 bases, leaving 7 bases between them. This CDR3 spans 10 amino acids. Germline CDR1 SEHNR, CDR2 FQNEAQ (reference sequence). Scientists amplified the TCR beta CDR3 regions from RNA transcripts. HTBI-primed RT-PCR formed the first round, and a multiplex PCR formed the second. One entry per CDR3 protein, called by TCRdb with MiXCR from the multiplex PCR reads. The sample yields roughly 1.1 million distinct CDR3 sequences, 35% to 45% seen once.

The specimen sequenced was peripheral blood or thyroid tissue (not recorded which). The receptor's source is an adult man with Graves' hyperthyroidism. V and J are TRBV7-9 and TRBJ2-7; a possible D gene is TRBD1 (5 bases). In DNA form, the CDR3 reads TGTGCCAGCGGGGCAAACGAGCAGTACTTC. This encodes CASGANEQYF.